This T cell receptor beta chain was recovered during a study of blood T cell repertoires in COVID-19. Clones were sequenced by immunoSEQ multiplex PCR, and TCRdb holds only the in-frame ones, with some missing. The top ten hold approximately 1% of the sample, which has approximately 400,000 clones, roughly four fifths seen once. The CDR3 totals 17 residues. J gave up 6 bases and V 1 base, and 7 bases lay outside the gene matches. Germline V gene lookup returns CDR1 MGHRA and CDR2 YSYEKL. The chain couples TRBV4-1 to TRBJ2-4; 12 bases agree with TRBD2. Sequencing was done on a sample of peripheral blood. The TCR sequence derives from a human donor with acute or convalescent COVID-19. The donor label of this sample is uncertain. The CDR3 DNA reads TGCGCCAGCAGCCAAGGCGGACTAGCGGGACCTGTAAACATTCAGTACTTC. Encoded protein: CASSQGGLAGPVNIQYF.